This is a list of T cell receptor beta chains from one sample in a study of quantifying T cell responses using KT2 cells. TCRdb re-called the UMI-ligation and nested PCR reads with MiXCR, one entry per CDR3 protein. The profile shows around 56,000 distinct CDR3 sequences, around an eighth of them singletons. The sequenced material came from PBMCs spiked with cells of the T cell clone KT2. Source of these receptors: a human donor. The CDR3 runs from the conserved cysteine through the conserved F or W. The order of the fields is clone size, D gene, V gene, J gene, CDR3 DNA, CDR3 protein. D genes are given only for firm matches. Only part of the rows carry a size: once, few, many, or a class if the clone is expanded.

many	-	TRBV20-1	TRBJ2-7	TGCAGTGCGATCCTCCAGGGGTCTCCCTACGAGCAGTACTTC	CSAILQGSPYEQYF
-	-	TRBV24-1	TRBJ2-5	TGTGCCACCAGTGACCTTAGGCGGGAGACCCAGTACTTC	CATSDLRRETQYF
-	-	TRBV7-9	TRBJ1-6	TGTGCCAGCAGCCGGGACCCAGGGGCACCCCTCCACTTT	CASSRDPGAPLHF
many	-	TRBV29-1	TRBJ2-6	TGCAGCGTTGAGGGGGCAGGGGCCAACGTCCTGACTTTC	CSVEGAGANVLTF
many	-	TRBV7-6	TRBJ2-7	TGTGCCAGCAGCCTACTTCCAGCCAAACGACAGCAGTACTTC	CASSLLPAKRQQYF
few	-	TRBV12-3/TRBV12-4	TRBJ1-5	TGTGCCAGCAGTTCCTTTAGGGGGGAGATGGATCAGCCCCAGCATTTT	CASSSFRGEMDQPQHF
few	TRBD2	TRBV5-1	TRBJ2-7	TGCGCCAGCAGCCAAGGGACTAGCGGGGGGGCCGCCTACGAGCAGTACTTC	CASSQGTSGGAAYEQYF
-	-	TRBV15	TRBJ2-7	TGTGCCACCAGCAGAGATAGCTTGCGGACAACCTACGAGCAGTACTTC	CATSRDSLRTTYEQYF
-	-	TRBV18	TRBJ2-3	TGTGCCAGCTCACCACCGGGCACAGATACGCAGTATTTT	CASSPPGTDTQYF
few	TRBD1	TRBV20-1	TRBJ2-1	TGCAGTGCTAACAGGGGCACCAATGAGCAGTTCTTC	CSANRGTNEQFF
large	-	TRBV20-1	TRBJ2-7	TGCAGTGCTTCTCGACAGGCGGCGACCTCCGAGCAGTACTTC	CSASRQAATSEQYF
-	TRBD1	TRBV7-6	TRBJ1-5	TGTGCCAGCAGCTCAGTTTCGGGACAGGGACGAGGGTTCAATCAGCCCCAGCATTTT	CASSSVSGQGRGFNQPQHF
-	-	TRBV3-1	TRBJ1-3	TGTGCCAGCGGTGGAGCTGGAAACACCATATATTTT	CASGGAGNTIYF
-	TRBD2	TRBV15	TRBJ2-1	TGTGCCACCAGCAGAGATTGGACGACTCCCAGGGGTAGCGGGAGTGTTGATGAGCAGTTCTTC	CATSRDWTTPRGSGSVDEQFF
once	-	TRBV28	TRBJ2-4	TGTGCCACCAGCGGAGGGGCCAAAAACATTCAGTACTTC	CATSGGAKNIQYF
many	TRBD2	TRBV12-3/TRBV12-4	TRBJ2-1	TGTGCCAGCAGTTTATCGAGCGGGAGAAATGAGCAGTTCTTC	CASSLSSGRNEQFF
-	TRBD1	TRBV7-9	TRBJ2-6	TGTGCCAGCAGCAGCAGGGACAGGGGGGACTCCAACGTCCTGACTTTC	CASSSRDRGDSNVLTF
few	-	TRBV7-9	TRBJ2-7	TGTGCCAGCAGCCCTGTGGGGACACACACGGCGCAGTACTTC	CASSPVGTHTAQYF
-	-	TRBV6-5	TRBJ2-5	TGTGCCAGCAGTTATTATTCAAACCAAGAGACCCAGTACTTC	CASSYYSNQETQYF
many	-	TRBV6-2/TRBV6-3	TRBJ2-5	TGTGCCAGCAGTACGGGGGACAGAAAAACGGAGACCCAGTACTTC	CASSTGDRKTETQYF
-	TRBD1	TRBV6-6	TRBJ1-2	TGTGCCAGCAGTTCCGGGACAGGGAGGTTATATGGCTACACCTTC	CASSSGTGRLYGYTF
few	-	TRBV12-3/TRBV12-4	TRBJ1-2	TGTGCCAGCAGTTTAGACTTGGGGCGTGGCTACACCTTC	CASSLDLGRGYTF
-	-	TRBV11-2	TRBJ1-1	TGTGCCAGCAGCCAGGGACTTACAGGGCTCATCCGGAGGGACACTGAAGCTTTCTTT	CASSQGLTGLIRRDTEAFF
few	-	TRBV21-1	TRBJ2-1	TGTGCCAGCGCTGGGAGCTCCTACAATGAGCAGTTCTTC	CASAGSSYNEQFF
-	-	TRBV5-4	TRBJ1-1	TGTGCCAGCAGCTTGGCCAAGGCCACTGAAGCTTTCTTT	CASSLAKATEAFF
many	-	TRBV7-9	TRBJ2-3	TGTGCCAGCAGCTTAGGTCCCGGCTCATGGGCGCAGTATTTT	CASSLGPGSWAQYF
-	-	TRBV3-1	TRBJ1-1	TGTGCCAGCAGCCAGGGATCGGGGGCTTTCTTT	CASSQGSGAFF
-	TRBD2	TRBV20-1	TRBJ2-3	TGCAGTGCTAGAGATCGGGGCGGGGGAGAAGATACGCAGTATTTT	CSARDRGGGEDTQYF
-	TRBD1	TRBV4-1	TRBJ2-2	TGCGCCAGCAGCCAAGTTGCAGGGGGCCTGAACACTGGGGAGCTGTTTTTT	CASSQVAGGLNTGELFF
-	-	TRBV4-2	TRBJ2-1	TGTGCCAGCAGCCTACAAGGGGGGGAGGGCTACAATGAGCAGTTCTTC	CASSLQGGEGYNEQFF
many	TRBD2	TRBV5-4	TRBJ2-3	TGTGCCAGCAGCTTGGGCCCAGCGGGAAGCACAGATACGCAGTATTTT	CASSLGPAGSTDTQYF
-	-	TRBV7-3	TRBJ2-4	TGTGCCAGCAGCTCGATCAGGGGGGACATTCAGTACTTC	CASSSIRGDIQYF
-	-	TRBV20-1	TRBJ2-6	TGCAGTGCTAGGATGGGGGTGGAGCTCACTAACTCTGGGGCCAACGTCCTGACTTTC	CSARMGVELTNSGANVLTF
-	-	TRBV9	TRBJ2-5	TGTGCCAGCAGCGTAGATGGGGGCCCGGGGGAGACCCAGTACTTC	CASSVDGGPGETQYF
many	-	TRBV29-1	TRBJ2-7	TGCAGCGTTGGGACGGGGGTCCAGGTCGAGCAGTACTTC	CSVGTGVQVEQYF
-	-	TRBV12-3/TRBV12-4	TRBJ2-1	TGTGCCAGCAGGGAGAATAATGAGCAGTTCTTC	CASRENNEQFF
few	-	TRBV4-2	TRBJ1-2	TGTGCCAGCAGCCGCCCTACCGTGGTCCCCGGGGGCTACACCTTC	CASSRPTVVPGGYTF
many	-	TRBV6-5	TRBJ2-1	TGTGCCAGCAGCCTCTGGGCTGGGGCTGGCAGGAATGAGCAGTTCTTC	CASSLWAGAGRNEQFF
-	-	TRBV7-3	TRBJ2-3	TGTGCCAGCAGCTTCTCCGTAACAGATACGCAGTATTTT	CASSFSVTDTQYF
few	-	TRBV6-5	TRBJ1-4	TGTGCCAGCAGGACAACAGGCCAGCCGCGGGAAAAACTGTTTTTT	CASRTTGQPREKLFF
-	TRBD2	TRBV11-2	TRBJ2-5	TGTGCCAGCAGCGTTCTAGCGGGAGGGGGACAAGAGACCCAGTACTTC	CASSVLAGGGQETQYF
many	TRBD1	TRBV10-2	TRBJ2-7	TGCGCCAGCAATCAGGGACAGGGGGCCTCCTACGAGCAGTACTTC	CASNQGQGASYEQYF
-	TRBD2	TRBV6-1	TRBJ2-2	TGTGCCAGCAGTGGACTAGCACAATACACCGGGGAGCTGTTTTTT	CASSGLAQYTGELFF
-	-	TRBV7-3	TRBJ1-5	TGTGCCAGCAGCTTAAAATACAGGGTGAAACAGCCCCAGCATTTT	CASSLKYRVKQPQHF
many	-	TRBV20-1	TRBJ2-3	TGCAGTGCTAGGTTCGGGTTGGCGCCTAGCACAGATACGCAGTATTTT	CSARFGLAPSTDTQYF
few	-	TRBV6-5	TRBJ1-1	TGTGCCAGCAGTTCCCCGGGCAACACTGAAGCTTTCTTT	CASSSPGNTEAFF
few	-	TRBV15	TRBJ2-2	TGTGCCACCAGCAGAGTGGGGACAATGAACACCGGGGAGCTGTTTTTT	CATSRVGTMNTGELFF
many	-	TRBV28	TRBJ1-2	TGTGCCAGCAGTTTAGGGTTAGGCTACACCTTC	CASSLGLGYTF
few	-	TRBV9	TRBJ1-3	TGTGCCAGCAGCGTAGCTGGGTACGGGGGTTCTGGAAACACCATATATTTT	CASSVAGYGGSGNTIYF
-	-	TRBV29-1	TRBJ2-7	TGCAGCGGGTCCCAAAACTCCTACGAGCAGTACTTC	CSGSQNSYEQYF